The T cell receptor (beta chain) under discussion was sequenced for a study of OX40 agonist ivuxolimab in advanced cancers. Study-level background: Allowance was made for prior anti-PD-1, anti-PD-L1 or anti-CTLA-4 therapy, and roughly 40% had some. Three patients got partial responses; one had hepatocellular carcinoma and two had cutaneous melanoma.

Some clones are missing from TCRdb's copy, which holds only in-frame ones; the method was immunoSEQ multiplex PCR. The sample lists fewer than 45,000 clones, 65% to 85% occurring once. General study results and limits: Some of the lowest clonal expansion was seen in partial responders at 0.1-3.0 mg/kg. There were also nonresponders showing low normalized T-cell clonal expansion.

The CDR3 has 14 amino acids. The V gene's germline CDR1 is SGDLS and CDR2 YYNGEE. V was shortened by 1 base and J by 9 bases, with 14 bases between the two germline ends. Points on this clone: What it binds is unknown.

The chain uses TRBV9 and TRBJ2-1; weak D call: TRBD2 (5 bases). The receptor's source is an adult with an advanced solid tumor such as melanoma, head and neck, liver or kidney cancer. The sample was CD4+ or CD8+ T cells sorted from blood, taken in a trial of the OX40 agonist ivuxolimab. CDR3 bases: TGTGCCAGCAGCGTACTACTAGAGTCCGGTGAGCAGTTCTTC. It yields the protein CASSVLLESGEQFF.